The following is a T cell receptor beta chain sequence with its context. This record belongs to a study of cytomegalovirus exposure and HLA in healthy donors. PCR amplification relied on 60 Vbeta primers (plus 13 Jbeta primers). Data came from immunoSEQ multiplex PCR; TCRdb stores just in-frame clones and leaves some out. The sample has about 110,000 clones, 60% to 75% seen once; the top ten hold 7% to 8%. V lost 2 bases and J 2 bases, leaving 12 bases between the germline ends. Germline CDR1 reads MGHRA; CDR2 reads YSYEKL. The CDR3 is 16 residues long. The chain is built from TRBV4-1 and TRBJ1-4; D might be TRBD1 (6 bases). The receptor's source is a man younger than 45 in good health and CMV-seronegative. Sequences were obtained from PBMCs. This CDR3 is CASSQSRGGTNEKLFF. DNA of the CDR3: TGCGCCAGCAGCCAATCCCGGGGGGGCACTAATGAAAAACTGTTTTTT.